A selection of T cell receptor beta chains follows, all from one sample in a study of response to subunit inactivated influenza vaccine. TCRdb processed the RT-PCR reads anew with MiXCR; each CDR3 protein has one entry. Of approximately 480,000 distinct CDR3 sequences detected, 9.5% to 13% appear once; the ten largest clones hold approximately 12%. Sequencing was performed on PBMCs from blood, taken 45 days after vaccination. These receptor sequences come from a man aged 50 to 60 who received an inactivated influenza vaccine. Each CDR3 is given with its conserved first and last residue. D genes are given only for firm matches. Size is omitted from some rows. Given values are once, few, many or a class for expanded clones.

V	size	D	length	J	CDR3	DNA
TRBV20-1	NA	NA	12	TRBJ1-1	CSASLVAGDAFF	TGCAGTGCTAGCCTGGTGGCAGGGGACGCTTTCTTT
TRBV18	NA	NA	12	TRBJ2-7	CASSPEVGEQYF	TGTGCCAGCTCACCGGAAGTGGGTGAGCAGTACTTC
TRBV20-1	few	NA	15	TRBJ2-3	CSASRRNRFTDTQYF	TGCAGTGCTAGCCGCAGGAACAGGTTCACAGATACGCAGTATTTT
TRBV29-1	NA	NA	11	TRBJ2-3	CSAVKGSKQYF	TGCAGCGCAGTAAAAGGGTCTAAGCAGTATTTT
TRBV4-3	NA	NA	15	TRBJ2-3	CASSQDLGAGDTQYF	TGCGCCAGCAGCCAAGATCTCGGGGCTGGAGATACGCAGTATTTT
TRBV6-1	many	NA	13	TRBJ2-7	CASISPHGHEQYF	TGTGCCAGCATCAGCCCCCACGGTCACGAGCAGTACTTC
TRBV6-2/TRBV6-3	NA	NA	15	TRBJ2-6	CASSFAGTGANVLTF	TGTGCCAGCAGTTTCGCAGGGACTGGGGCCAACGTCCTGACTTTC
TRBV6-1	NA	NA	14	TRBJ2-3	CASSERSAGDTQYF	TGTGCCAGCAGTGAGCGAAGCGCGGGGGATACGCAGTATTTT
TRBV29-1	many	TRBD2	16	TRBJ2-7	CSVEVGLAGAPYEQYF	TGCAGCGTTGAAGTGGGACTAGCGGGGGCCCCCTACGAGCAGTACTTC
TRBV4-1	many	NA	14	TRBJ2-7	CASSQVLGAYEQYF	TGCGCCAGCAGCCAAGTATTGGGGGCCTACGAGCAGTACTTC
TRBV20-1	many	TRBD2	14	TRBJ2-7	CSARGLAGGYEQYF	TGCAGTGCTAGAGGGCTAGCGGGAGGGTACGAGCAGTACTTC
TRBV10-3	few	NA	11	TRBJ1-3	CASRFGNTIYF	TGTGCCTCCAGGTTCGGAAACACCATATATTTT
TRBV20-1	many	TRBD2	14	TRBJ2-7	CSASGGRAYYEQYF	TGCAGTGCTAGTGGCGGGAGGGCCTACTACGAGCAGTACTTC
TRBV12-3/TRBV12-4	few	NA	14	TRBJ1-3	CASSLYGGRNTIYF	TGTGCCAGCAGTTTATACGGGGGGCGAAACACCATATATTTT
TRBV5-1	many	NA	14	TRBJ2-3	CASSLISGADTQYF	TGCGCCAGCAGCTTGATTTCGGGCGCAGATACGCAGTATTTT
TRBV20-1	NA	TRBD1	16	TRBJ2-4	CSANVQGGRYKNIQYF	TGCAGTGCCAATGTACAGGGGGGCCGGTACAAAAACATTCAGTACTTC
TRBV6-1	few	TRBD2	16	TRBJ2-1	CASSRGLAGVYNEQFF	TGTGCCAGCAGTCGTGGACTAGCGGGCGTCTACAATGAGCAGTTCTTC
TRBV5-1	many	TRBD1	15	TRBJ1-2	CASSLRDRSNYGYTF	TGCGCCAGCAGCCTCCGGGACAGGTCTAACTATGGCTACACCTTC
TRBV7-2	NA	NA	13	TRBJ2-3	CASSPGVGDTQYF	TGTGCCAGCAGCCCGGGGGTAGGAGATACGCAGTATTTT
TRBV20-1	many	NA	15	TRBJ2-1	CSARDYPSYAVRQFF	TGCAGTGCTAGAGATTACCCCTCCTATGCTGTCAGGCAGTTCTTC
TRBV4-2	many	NA	13	TRBJ2-3	CASSHDQTDTQYF	TGTGCCAGCAGCCACGACCAAACAGATACGCAGTATTTT
TRBV11-2	few	TRBD1	16	TRBJ2-7	CASSSLTGTGSYEQYF	TGTGCCAGCAGCTCCCTAACCGGGACAGGTTCCTACGAGCAGTACTTC
TRBV4-1	NA	NA	16	TRBJ2-1	CASSQKVSGAYNEQFF	TGCGCCAGCAGCCAAAAGGTGTCCGGCGCCTACAATGAGCAGTTCTTC
TRBV18	NA	NA	15	TRBJ2-3	CASSPLAQSTDTQYF	TGTGCCAGCTCACCCTTAGCGCAGAGCACAGATACGCAGTATTTT
TRBV6-2/TRBV6-3	few	NA	15	TRBJ2-1	CASSKDGKLYNEQFF	TGTGCCAGCAGTAAAGACGGAAAACTGTACAATGAGCAGTTCTTC
TRBV10-3	few	TRBD2	15	TRBJ2-5	CAISESGRARETQYF	TGTGCCATCAGTGAGAGCGGGAGGGCCCGGGAGACCCAGTACTTC